The 16 T cell receptor beta chains below were found in one sample sequenced in a study of cytomegalovirus exposure and HLA in healthy donors. Method: immunoSEQ multiplex PCR; TCRdb's copy keeps in-frame clones and lacks some. The data contain approximately 200,000 clones, about four fifths of them seen just once; the ten biggest clones take up about 7%. The specimen was PBMCs. The source is a man between 18 and 29 years old in good health and CMV-seropositive.

V and J are TRBV28 and TRBJ1-3; 11 nucleotides line up with TRBD1. Germline loops: CDR1 MDHEN, CDR2 SYDVKM. J lost 3 bases, V lost 4 bases, and 11 bases had no gene match. This CDR3 region has 18 residues. Here the CDR3 DNA reads TGTGCCAGCAGTTCCGGCCCCGGGACAGGGGGTAGTGGAAACACCATATATTTT. Translation: CASSSGPGTGGSGNTIYF.

The chain recombines TRBV5-8 with TRBJ2-3, with a possible D match to TRBD1 (5 bases). The V end lost 4 bases, the J end lost 2 bases, and 11 bases lay between the germline ends. CDR3 length equals 14 residues. The germline CDR1 and CDR2 sequences are SGHTS and YDEGEE. The CDR3 sequence is CASSLRQSTDTQYF. The CDR3 DNA reads TGTGCCAGCAGCCTAAGACAGTCCACAGATACGCAGTATTTT.

V usage is TRBV19 and J usage is TRBJ2-2, with 8 positions matching TRBD1. Unmatched junction bases numbered 10, after V lost 9 bases and J lost 4 bases. The length of the CDR3 is 15 residues. Germline V lookup: CDR1 LNHDA, CDR2 SQIVND (reference sequence). The CDR3 spells CASRRQGSGTGELFF. The CDR3 DNA reads TGTGCCAGCAGAAGACAGGGGAGTGGCACCGGGGAGCTGTTTTTT. The variable domain in full, with the rest retrieved from reference TRBV19 and TRBJ2-2, is DGGITQSPKYLFRKEGQNVTLSCEQNLNHDAMYWYRQDPGQGLRLIYYSQIVNDFQKGDIAEGYSVSREKKESFPLTVTSAQKNPTAFYLCASRRQGSGTGELFFGEGSRLTVL.

The chain is built from TRBV5-6 and TRBJ1-2, with D possibly TRBD1 on 5 matching bases. The ends were cut back, 7 bases at V and 3 bases at J, with 13 bases in the middle. Germline V gene data show CDR1 as SGHDT and CDR2 as YYEEEE. This CDR3 comprises 13 residues. The CDR3 spells CASRTPGDYGYTF. In DNA, the CDR3 is TGTGCCAGCCGGACCCCGGGGGACTATGGCTACACCTTC.

This chain uses TRBV5-1 with TRBJ2-7; weak D call: TRBD1 (5 bases). V was trimmed by 5 bases and J by 3 bases, leaving 18 bases between them. Germline V gives CDR1 SGHRS, CDR2 YFSETQ. The CDR3 has 15 amino acids. CDR3: CASSPGGATFYEQYF. CDR3 nucleotide sequence: TGCGCCAGCAGTCCCGGTGGGGCCACATTCTACGAGCAGTACTTC. The whole variable domain, remainder taken from reference TRBV5-1 and TRBJ2-7, is KAGVTQTPRYLIKTRGQQVTLSCSPISGHRSVSWYQQTPGQGLQFLFEYFSETQRNKGNFPGRFSGRQFSNSRSEMNVSTLELGDSALYLCASSPGGATFYEQYFGPGTRLTVT.

The J gene is TRBJ1-1, the V gene TRBV4-2, with TRBD1 matching over 9 bases. J lost 3 bases, V lost 4 bases, and 9 bases had no gene match. Germline CDR1 and CDR2: LGHNA and YNFKEQ. The CDR3 contains 16 residues. CDR3 in amino acids: CASSPSLRDRDTEAFF. In nucleotides, the CDR3 is TGTGCCAGCAGCCCCTCCCTGAGGGACAGGGACACTGAAGCTTTCTTT.

The rearrangement uses TRBV5-4 and TRBJ2-7; 7 nucleotides match TRBD1. The V gene's germline CDR1 is SGHNT and CDR2 YYREEE (reference sequence). This CDR3 is 15 amino acids long. With 3 bases clipped from V and 2 bases from J, the junction kept 8 bases outside the gene matches. Here the CDR3 DNA reads TGTGCCAGCAGCTCGGTTCTGACAGGGACCTACGAGCAGTACTTC. Amino acid sequence: CASSSVLTGTYEQYF.

The chain joins TRBV5-4 to TRBJ1-1; D call uncertain. This CDR3 has 14 amino acids. Germline loops: CDR1 SGHNT, CDR2 YYREEE (reference sequence). Trimming left V 3 bases short and J 1 base short, with 10 bases between. CDR3 nucleotides: TGTGCCAGCAGCTCAGACTCGGGGAACACTGAAGCTTTCTTT. Its translation is CASSSDSGNTEAFF.

This chain connects TRBV29-1 to TRBJ2-1; 12 bases fit TRBD2. Germline V gene sequence: CDR1 SQVTM, CDR2 ANQGSEA. V lost 3 bases, J lost 3 bases, and 9 bases stayed unmatched. The CDR3 spans 17 residues. The CDR3, as DNA: TGCAGCGTTGAGGGGGCTAGCGGGAGGGGGAGCTACAATGAGCAGTTCTTC. Translated, it gives CSVEGASGRGSYNEQFF.

The chain couples TRBV5-6 to TRBJ2-1; D perhaps matches TRBD2 (5 bases). CDR1 and CDR2 from the germline V gene are SGHDT and YYEEEE. V was shortened by 0 bases and J by 9 bases, with 7 bases between the two germline ends. The CDR3 extends over 12 amino acids. The CDR3 protein is CASSLGAVEQFF. CDR3 nucleotides: TGTGCCAGCAGCTTGGGAGCGGTTGAGCAGTTCTTC.

The genes are TRBV7-6 and TRBJ2-1, with 12 bases lining up with TRBD2. Germline V CDR1 and CDR2: SGHVS, FNYEAQ. This CDR3 is built from 15 residues. J lost 9 bases, V lost 4 bases, and 7 bases had no gene match. The CDR3 protein is CASSSTSGRRGEQFF. The CDR3 DNA is TGTGCCAGCAGCTCGACTAGCGGGAGAAGGGGTGAGCAGTTCTTC.

J is TRBJ2-5 and V is TRBV7-7; 9 bases match TRBD1. CDR1 and CDR2 (germline): SSHAT, FNYEAQ (reference sequence). V shed 5 bases, J shed 4 bases, and the junction held 8 bases outside the gene matches. The CDR3 is 15 residues long. The CDR3 loop reads CASSPTGGASETQYF. CDR3 DNA: TGTGCCAGCAGCCCTACAGGGGGCGCCTCAGAGACCCAGTACTTC.

The J gene is TRBJ2-2, the V gene TRBV19, with 9 nucleotides matching TRBD1. V was pared by 5 bases and J by 1 base, with 8 bases of the junction left unmatched. From germline, CDR1 is LNHDA and CDR2 SQIVND (reference sequence). The CDR3 runs to 17 residues. The DNA of the CDR3 is TGTGCCAGTAGTGCTATCGGGACAGGGAGGAACACCGGGGAGCTGTTTTTT. Its translation: CASSAIGTGRNTGELFF.

This clone appeared a single time. The rearrangement links TRBV4-3 to TRBJ2-1, with D perhaps TRBD1 (7 bases). Germline CDR1 LGHNA, CDR2 YSLEER. CDR3 length: 16 amino acids. V was trimmed by 2 bases and J by 7 bases, leaving 18 bases between them. The CDR3 spells CASSQQGDSPINEQFF. DNA of the CDR3: TGCGCCAGCAGCCAACAGGGGGACTCCCCCATTAATGAGCAGTTCTTC.

The gene calls are TRBV19 and TRBJ2-1, with TRBD1 identical over 10 bases. The CDR3 contains 15 residues. Germline lookup yields CDR1 LNHDA and CDR2 SQIVND (reference sequence). Trimming took 3 bases from V and 6 from J; bases not matched to a gene: 5. This chain's CDR3 is CASSIGDRGSNEQFF. DNA of the CDR3: TGTGCCAGTAGTATCGGGGACAGGGGATCCAATGAGCAGTTCTTC.

The chain carries TRBV6-5 and TRBJ1-4, with D possibly matching TRBD1 (5 bases). The CDR3 runs to 15 residues. V gave up 4 bases and J gave up 4 bases, with 13 bases separating them. Per germline, CDR1 MNHEY and CDR2 SVGAGI. The CDR3 spells CASSLISGGNEKLFF. CDR3 nucleotide sequence: TGTGCCAGCAGTTTGATCTCGGGGGGTAATGAAAAACTGTTTTTT.